This TCR beta chain came from a study of T cell responses to AZD1222 COVID-19 vaccine. Study context: Second-dose groups at about 4 or about 12 weeks were pooled.

After removal of 3 bases from V and 4 bases from J, the junction contained 6 bases not matched to a gene. CDR1 is DFQATT and CDR2 is SNEGSKA in the germline V gene (reference sequence). The CDR3 has 14 residues. TCRdb keeps only in-frame clones here, not all; method: immunoSEQ multiplex PCR. The sample holds tens of thousands of clones, about four fifths seen once. General study points: At study baseline, merely a handful of AZD1222 recipients were seropositive. CD4 TCRs covered the whole spike, strongest at regions 160-218 and 743-854. Spike-specific TCR repertoires showed rising breadth and depth after two AZD1222 doses.

Remarks on this clone: Its antigen is as yet unknown.

The material sequenced was peripheral blood, taken on day 0 of AZD1222 vaccination. The chain combines TRBV20-1 with TRBJ2-3, with TRBD1 identical over 8 bases. The sequence was obtained from an adult in good health. DNA for the CDR3: TGCAGTGCTAGTAATCGACAGGGGTCAGATACGCAGTATTTT. This sequence encodes CSASNRQGSDTQYF.